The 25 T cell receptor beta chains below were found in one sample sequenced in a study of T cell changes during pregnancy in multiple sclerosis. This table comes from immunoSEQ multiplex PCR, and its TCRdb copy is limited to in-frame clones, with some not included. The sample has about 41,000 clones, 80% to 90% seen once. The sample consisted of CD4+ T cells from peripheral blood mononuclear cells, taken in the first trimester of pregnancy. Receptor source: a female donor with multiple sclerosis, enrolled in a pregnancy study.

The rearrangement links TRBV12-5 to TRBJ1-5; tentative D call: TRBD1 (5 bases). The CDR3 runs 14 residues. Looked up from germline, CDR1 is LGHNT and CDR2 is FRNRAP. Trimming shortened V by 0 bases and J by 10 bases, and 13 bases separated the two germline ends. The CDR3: CASGLVGSGGPQHF. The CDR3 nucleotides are TGTGCTAGTGGTTTGGTAGGCTCGGGGGGACCCCAGCATTTT. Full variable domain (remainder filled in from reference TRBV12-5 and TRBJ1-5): DARVTQTPRHKVTEMGQEVTMRCQPILGHNTVFWYRQTMMQGLELLAYFRNRAPLDDSGMPKDRFSAEMPDATLATLKIQPSEPRDSAVYFCASGLVGSGGPQHFGDGTRLSIL.

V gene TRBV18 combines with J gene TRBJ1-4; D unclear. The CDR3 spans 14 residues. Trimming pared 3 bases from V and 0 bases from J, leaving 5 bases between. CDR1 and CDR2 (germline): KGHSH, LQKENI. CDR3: CASSPVSTNEKLFF. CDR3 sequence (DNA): TGTGCCAGCTCACCTGTATCAACTAATGAAAAACTGTTTTTT.

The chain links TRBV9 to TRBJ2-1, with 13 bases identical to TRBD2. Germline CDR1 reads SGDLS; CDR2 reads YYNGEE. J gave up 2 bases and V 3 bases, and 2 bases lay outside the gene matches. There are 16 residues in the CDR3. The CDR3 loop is CASSAGLAGPYNEQFF. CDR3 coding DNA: TGTGCCAGCAGCGCGGGACTAGCGGGACCCTACAATGAGCAGTTCTTC.

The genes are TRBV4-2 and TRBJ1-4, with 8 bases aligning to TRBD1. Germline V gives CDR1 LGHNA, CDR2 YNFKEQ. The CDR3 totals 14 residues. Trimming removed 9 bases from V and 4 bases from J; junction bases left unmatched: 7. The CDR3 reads CASQLDRVNEKLFF. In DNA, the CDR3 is TGTGCCAGTCAATTGGACAGGGTTAATGAAAAACTGTTTTTT.

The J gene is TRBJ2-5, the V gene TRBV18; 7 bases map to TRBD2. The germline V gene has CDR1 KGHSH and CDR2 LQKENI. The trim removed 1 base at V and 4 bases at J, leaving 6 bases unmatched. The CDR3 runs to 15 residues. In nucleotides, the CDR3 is TGTGCCAGCTCACCACTCTACAGCGGGGTAGAGACCCAGTACTTC. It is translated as CASSPLYSGVETQYF.

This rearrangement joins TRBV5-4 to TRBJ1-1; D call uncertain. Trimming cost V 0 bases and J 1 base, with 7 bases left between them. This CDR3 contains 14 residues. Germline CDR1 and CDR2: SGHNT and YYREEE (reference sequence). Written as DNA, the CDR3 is TGTGCCAGCAGCTTGGGAGCGGGGAACACTGAAGCTTTCTTT. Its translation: CASSLGAGNTEAFF.

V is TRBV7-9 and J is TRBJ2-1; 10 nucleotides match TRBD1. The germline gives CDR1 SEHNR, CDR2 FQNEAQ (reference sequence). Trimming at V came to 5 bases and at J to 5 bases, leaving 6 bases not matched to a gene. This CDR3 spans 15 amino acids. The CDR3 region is CASSLGQGENNEQFF. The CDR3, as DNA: TGTGCCAGCAGCCTAGGACAGGGGGAAAACAATGAGCAGTTCTTC.

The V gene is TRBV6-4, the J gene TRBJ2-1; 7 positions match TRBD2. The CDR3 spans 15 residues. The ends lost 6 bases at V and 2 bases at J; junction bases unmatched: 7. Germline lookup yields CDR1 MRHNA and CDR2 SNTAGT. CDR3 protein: CASRLTSDPYNEQFF. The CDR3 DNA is TGTGCCAGCAGACTTACTAGCGATCCCTACAATGAGCAGTTCTTC.

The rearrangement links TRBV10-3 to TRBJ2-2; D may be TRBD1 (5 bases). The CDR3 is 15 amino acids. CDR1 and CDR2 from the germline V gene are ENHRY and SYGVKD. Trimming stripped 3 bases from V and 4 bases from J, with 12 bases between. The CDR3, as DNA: TGTGCCATCAGTGAAAAAGGGGCCCCCACCGGGGAGCTGTTTTTT. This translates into CAISEKGAPTGELFF.

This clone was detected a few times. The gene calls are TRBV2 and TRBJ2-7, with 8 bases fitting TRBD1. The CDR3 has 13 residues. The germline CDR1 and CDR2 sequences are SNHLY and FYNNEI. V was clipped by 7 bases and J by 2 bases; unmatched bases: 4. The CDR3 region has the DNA TGTGCCAGCAAGACAGGGGTCACCTACGAGCAGTACTTC. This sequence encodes CASKTGVTYEQYF.

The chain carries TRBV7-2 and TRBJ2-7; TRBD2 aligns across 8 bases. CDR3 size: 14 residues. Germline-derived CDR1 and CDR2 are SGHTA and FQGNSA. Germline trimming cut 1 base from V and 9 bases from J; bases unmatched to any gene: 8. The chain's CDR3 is CASSLDTSGGWQYF. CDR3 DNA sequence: TGTGCCAGCAGCTTAGATACTAGCGGCGGATGGCAGTACTTC.

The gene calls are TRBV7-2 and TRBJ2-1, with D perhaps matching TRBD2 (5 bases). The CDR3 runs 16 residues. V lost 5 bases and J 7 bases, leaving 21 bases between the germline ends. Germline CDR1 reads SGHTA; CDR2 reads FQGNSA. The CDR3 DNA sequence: TGTGCCAGCAGCCGCTGGGGTAGCGAGGTTTCAAATGAGCAGTTCTTC. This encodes CASSRWGSEVSNEQFF.

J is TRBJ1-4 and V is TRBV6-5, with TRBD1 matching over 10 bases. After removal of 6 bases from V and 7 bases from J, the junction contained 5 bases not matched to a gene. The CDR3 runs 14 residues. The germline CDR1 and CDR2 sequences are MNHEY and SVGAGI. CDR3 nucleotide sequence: TGTGCCAGCAGGAGGACAGGGGGAAGTGAAAAACTGTTTTTT. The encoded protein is CASRRTGGSEKLFF.

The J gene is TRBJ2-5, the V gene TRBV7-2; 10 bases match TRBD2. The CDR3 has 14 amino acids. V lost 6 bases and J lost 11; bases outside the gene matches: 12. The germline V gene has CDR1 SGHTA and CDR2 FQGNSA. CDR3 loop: CASRASGSFTLQYF. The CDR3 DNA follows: TGTGCCAGCAGGGCTAGCGGGAGTTTCACTTTGCAGTACTTC. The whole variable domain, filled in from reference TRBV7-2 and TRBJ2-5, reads GAGVSQSPSNKVTEKGKDVELRCDPISGHTALYWYRQSLGQGLEFLIYFQGNSAPDKSGLPSDRFSAERTGGSVSTLTIQRTQQEDSAVYLCASRASGSFTLQYFGPGTRLLVL.

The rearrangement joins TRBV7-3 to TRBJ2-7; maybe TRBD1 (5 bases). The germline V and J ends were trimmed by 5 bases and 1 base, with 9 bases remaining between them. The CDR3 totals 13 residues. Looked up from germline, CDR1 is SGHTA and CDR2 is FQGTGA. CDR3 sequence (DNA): TGTGCCAGCAGCCAAGACAGATCCTACGAGCAGTACTTC. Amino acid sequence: CASSQDRSYEQYF. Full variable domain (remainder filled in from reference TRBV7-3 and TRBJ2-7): GAGVSQTPSNKVTEKGKYVELRCDPISGHTALYWYRQSLGQGPEFLIYFQGTGAADDSGLPNDRFFAVRPEGSVSTLKIQRTERGDSAVYLCASSQDRSYEQYFGPGTRLTVT.

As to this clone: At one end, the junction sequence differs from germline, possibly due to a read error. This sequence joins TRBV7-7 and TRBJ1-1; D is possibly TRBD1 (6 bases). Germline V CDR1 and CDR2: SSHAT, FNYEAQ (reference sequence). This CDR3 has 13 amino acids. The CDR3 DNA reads TGTGCTAGCAGCTTAGTACAGGGCACTGAAGCTTTCTTT. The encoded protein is CASSLVQGTEAFF.

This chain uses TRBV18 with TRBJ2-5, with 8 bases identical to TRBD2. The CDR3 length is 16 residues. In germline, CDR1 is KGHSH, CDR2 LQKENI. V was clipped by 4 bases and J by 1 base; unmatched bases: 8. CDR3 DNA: TGTGCCAGCTCACTCCTAACTAGCGGAGTCCAAGAGACCCAGTACTTC. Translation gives CASSLLTSGVQETQYF.

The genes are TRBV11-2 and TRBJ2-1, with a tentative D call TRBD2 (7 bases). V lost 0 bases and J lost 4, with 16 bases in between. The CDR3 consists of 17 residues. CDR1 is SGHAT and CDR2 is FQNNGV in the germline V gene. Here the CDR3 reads CASSLDGLGGAYNEQFF. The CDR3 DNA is TGTGCCAGCAGCTTAGATGGGCTTGGGGGGGCTTACAATGAGCAGTTCTTC.

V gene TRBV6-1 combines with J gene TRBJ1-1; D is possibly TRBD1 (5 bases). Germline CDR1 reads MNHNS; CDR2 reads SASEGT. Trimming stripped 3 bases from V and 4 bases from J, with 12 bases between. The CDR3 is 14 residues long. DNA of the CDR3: TGTGCCAGCAGTGATGTGTGGGGGGGCACTGAAGCTTTCTTT. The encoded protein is CASSDVWGGTEAFF.

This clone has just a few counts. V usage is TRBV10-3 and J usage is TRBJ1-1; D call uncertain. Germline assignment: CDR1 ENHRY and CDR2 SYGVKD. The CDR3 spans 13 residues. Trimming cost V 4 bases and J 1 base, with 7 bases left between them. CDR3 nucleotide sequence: TGTGCCATCAGTGGCAGTTGGAACACTGAAGCTTTCTTT. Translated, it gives CAISGSWNTEAFF.

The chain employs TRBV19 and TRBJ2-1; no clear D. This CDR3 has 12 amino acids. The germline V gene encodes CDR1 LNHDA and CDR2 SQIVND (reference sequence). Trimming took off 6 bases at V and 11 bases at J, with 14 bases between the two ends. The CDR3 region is CASRGASGKQFF. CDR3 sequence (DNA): TGTGCCAGTAGAGGTGCCTCGGGTAAGCAGTTCTTC. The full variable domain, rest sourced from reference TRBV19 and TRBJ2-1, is DGGITQSPKYLFRKEGQNVTLSCEQNLNHDAMYWYRQDPGQGLRLIYYSQIVNDFQKGDIAEGYSVSREKKESFPLTVTSAQKNPTAFYLCASRGASGKQFFGPGTRLTVL.

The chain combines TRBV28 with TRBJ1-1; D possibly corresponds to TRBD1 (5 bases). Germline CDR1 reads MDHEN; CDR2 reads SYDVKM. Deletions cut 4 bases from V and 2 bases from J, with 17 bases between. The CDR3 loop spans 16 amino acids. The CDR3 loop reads CASSSIRQGENTEAFF. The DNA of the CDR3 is TGTGCCAGCAGTTCCATCCGGCAGGGTGAAAACACTGAAGCTTTCTTT.

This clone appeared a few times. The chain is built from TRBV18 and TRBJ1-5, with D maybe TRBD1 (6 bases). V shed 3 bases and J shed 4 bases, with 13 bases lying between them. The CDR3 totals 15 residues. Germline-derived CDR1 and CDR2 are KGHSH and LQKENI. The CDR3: CASSPDSFSNQPQHF. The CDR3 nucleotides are TGTGCCAGCTCACCGGACAGCTTTTCTAATCAGCCCCAGCATTTT.

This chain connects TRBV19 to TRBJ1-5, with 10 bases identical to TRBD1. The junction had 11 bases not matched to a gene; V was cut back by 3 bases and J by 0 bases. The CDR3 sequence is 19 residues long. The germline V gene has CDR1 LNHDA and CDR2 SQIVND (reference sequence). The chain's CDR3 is CASSMLPGQGSLSNQPQHF. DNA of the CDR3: TGTGCCAGTAGTATGTTACCGGGACAGGGGTCCCTTAGCAATCAGCCCCAGCATTTT.

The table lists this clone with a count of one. In DNA, the CDR3 is TGTGCCAGCAGCTTAGGGGCTGGTTCCTACAATGAGCAGTTCTTC. This sequence encodes CASSLGAGSYNEQFF. The chain links TRBV5-6 to TRBJ2-1; D is perhaps TRBD1 (5 bases). Germline V lookup: CDR1 SGHDT, CDR2 YYEEEE. The CDR3 has 15 amino acids. Trimming took off 2 bases at V and 1 base at J, with 10 bases between the two ends.